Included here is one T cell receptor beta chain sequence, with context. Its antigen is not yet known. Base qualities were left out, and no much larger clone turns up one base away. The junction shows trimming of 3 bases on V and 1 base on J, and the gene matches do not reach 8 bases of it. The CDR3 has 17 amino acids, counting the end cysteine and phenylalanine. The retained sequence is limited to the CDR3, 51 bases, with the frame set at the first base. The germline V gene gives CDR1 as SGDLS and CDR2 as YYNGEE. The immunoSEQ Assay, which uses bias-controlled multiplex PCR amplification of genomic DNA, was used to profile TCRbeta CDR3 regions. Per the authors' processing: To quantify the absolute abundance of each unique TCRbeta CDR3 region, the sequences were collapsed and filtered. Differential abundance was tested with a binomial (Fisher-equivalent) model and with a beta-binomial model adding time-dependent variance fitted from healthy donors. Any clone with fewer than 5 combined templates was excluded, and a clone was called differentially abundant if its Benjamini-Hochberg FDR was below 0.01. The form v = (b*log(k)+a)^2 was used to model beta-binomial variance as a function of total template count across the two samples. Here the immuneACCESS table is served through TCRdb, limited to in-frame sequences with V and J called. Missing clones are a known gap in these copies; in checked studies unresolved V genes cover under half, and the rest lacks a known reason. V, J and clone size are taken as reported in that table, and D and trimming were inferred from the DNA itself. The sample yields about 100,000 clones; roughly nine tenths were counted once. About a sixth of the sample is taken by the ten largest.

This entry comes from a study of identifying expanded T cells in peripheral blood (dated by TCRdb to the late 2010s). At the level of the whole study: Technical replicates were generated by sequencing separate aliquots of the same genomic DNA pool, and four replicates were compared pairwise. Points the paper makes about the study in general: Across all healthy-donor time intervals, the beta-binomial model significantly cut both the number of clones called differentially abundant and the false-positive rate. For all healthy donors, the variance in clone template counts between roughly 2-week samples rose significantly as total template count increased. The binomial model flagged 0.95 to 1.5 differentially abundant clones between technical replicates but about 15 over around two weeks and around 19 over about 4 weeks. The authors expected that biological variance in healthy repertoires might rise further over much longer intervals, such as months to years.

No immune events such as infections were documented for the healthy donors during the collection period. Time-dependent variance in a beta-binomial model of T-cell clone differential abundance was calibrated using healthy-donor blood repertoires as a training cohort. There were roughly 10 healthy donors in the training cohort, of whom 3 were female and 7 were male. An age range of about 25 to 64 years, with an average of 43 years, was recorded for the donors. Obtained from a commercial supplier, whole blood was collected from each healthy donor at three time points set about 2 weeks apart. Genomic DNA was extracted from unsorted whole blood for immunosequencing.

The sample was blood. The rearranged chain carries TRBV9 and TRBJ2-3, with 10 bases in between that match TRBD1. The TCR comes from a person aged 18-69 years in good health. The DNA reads TGTGCCAGCAGCGCGGAAGGAGGGACAGGGGGCACAGATACGCAGTATTTT. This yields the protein CASSAEGGTGGTDTQYF.